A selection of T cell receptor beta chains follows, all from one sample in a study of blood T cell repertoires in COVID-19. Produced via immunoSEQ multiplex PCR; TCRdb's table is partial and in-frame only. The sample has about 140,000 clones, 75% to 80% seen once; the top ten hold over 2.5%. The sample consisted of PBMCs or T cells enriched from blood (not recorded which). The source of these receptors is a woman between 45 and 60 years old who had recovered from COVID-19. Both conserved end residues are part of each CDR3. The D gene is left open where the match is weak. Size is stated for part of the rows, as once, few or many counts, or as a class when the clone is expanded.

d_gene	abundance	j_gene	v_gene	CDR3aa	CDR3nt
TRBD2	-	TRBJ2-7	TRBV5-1	CASSLVGGGGTYEQYF	TGCGCCAGCAGCTTGGTTGGCGGGGGAGGGACCTACGAGCAGTACTTC
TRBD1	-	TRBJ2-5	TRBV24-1	CATSIFPRQGVPETQYF	TGTGCCACCAGTATTTTCCCTAGACAGGGGGTCCCAGAGACCCAGTACTTC
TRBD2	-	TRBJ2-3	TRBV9	CASSAEGLAGTLSTDTQYF	TGTGCCAGCAGCGCGGAAGGACTAGCGGGCACTCTTAGCACAGATACGCAGTATTTT
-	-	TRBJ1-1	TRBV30	CAWSMGGAIAFF	TGTGCCTGGAGTATGGGAGGGGCGATAGCTTTCTTT
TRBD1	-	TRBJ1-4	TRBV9	CASSVGDRKQGVPATNEKLFF	TGTGCCAGCAGCGTTGGGGACAGAAAGCAAGGGGTTCCTGCAACTAATGAAAAACTGTTTTTT
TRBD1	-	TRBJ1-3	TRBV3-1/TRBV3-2	CASSATGGYSGNTIYF	TGTGCCAGCAGCGCTACAGGGGGATACTCTGGAAACACCATATATTTT
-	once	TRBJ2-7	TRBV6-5	CASRTPSRGEQYF	TGTGCCAGCAGAACCCCCTCTAGAGGTGAGCAGTACTTC
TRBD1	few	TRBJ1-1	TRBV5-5	CASSLGTGGQRSTEAFF	TGTGCCAGCAGCCTAGGGACAGGGGGTCAACGAAGCACTGAAGCTTTCTTT
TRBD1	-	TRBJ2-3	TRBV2	CASRRGQGWADTQYF	TGTGCCAGCAGGCGCGGACAGGGATGGGCAGATACGCAGTATTTT
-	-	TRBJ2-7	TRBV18	CASSPPPGSSYEQYF	TGTGCCAGCTCACCACCCCCAGGGTCTTCCTACGAGCAGTACTTC
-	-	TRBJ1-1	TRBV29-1	CSVGKQTMNTEAFF	TGCAGCGTTGGAAAACAAACAATGAACACTGAAGCTTTCTTT
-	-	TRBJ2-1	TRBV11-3	CASSSERASYNEQFF	TGTGCCAGCAGCTCCGAGCGGGCCTCCTACAATGAGCAGTTCTTC
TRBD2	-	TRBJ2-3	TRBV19	CASSIREASTDTQYF	TGTGCCAGTAGTATTCGGGAGGCTAGCACAGATACGCAGTATTTT
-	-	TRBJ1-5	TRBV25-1	CASSGQENQPQHF	TGTGCCAGCAGTGGGCAGGAAAATCAGCCCCAGCATTTT
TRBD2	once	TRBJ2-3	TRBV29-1	CSVRLAGGPSTDTQYF	TGCAGCGTTAGACTAGCGGGAGGGCCGAGCACAGATACGCAGTATTTT
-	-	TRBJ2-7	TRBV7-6	CASSPGGPVYEQYF	TGTGCCAGCAGCCCCGGGGGGCCGGTCTACGAGCAGTACTTC
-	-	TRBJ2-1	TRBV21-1	CASSPCCGVADSYNEQFF	TGTGCCAGCAGCCCCTGTTGCGGGGTAGCGGACTCCTACAATGAGCAGTTCTTC